This is a list of T cell receptor beta chains from one sample in a study of control samples from healthy donors and cancer patients. Sequenced by immunoSEQ multiplex PCR; TCRdb stores in-frame clones only, minus some. The sample carries nearly 200,000 clones, about 90% recorded once. The specimen was blood. The receptors here all came from a man aged 25 to 40 in good health. The CDR3 runs from the conserved cysteine through the conserved F or W. Each record gives: clone size, D gene, V gene, CDR3 length, J gene, CDR3 protein, CDR3 DNA. The D gene is left open where the match is weak. Only some rows state a clone size, as once, few, many or a class for expanded clones.

.	.	TRBV20-1	11	TRBJ1-2	CSAPDSGGYTF	TGCAGTGCTCCGGACAGTGGGGGCTACACCTTC
.	TRBD2	TRBV10-3	19	TRBJ2-1	CAIPPPSGGGPSSYNEQFF	TGTGCCATCCCCCCCCCTAGTGGCGGGGGGCCGAGCTCCTACAATGAGCAGTTCTTC
.	.	TRBV20-1	16	TRBJ1-6	CSANDAGLSYNSPLHF	TGCAGTGCTAATGACGCGGGCCTCTCCTATAATTCACCCCTCCACTTT
.	TRBD2	TRBV19	16	TRBJ2-3	CASSIDPGTSGPTQYF	TGTGCCAGTAGTATAGATCCGGGGACTAGCGGGCCTACGCAGTATTTT
.	.	TRBV14	20	TRBJ2-4	CASSQDHGFSSLLAKNIQYF	TGTGCCAGCAGCCAAGATCACGGATTTTCTTCCTTGCTAGCCAAAAACATTCAGTACTTC
.	TRBD1	TRBV23-1	16	TRBJ1-1	CASSQDPDTGDTEAFF	TGCGCCAGCAGTCAAGACCCGGATACAGGGGACACTGAAGCTTTCTTT
.	.	TRBV30	14	TRBJ2-6	CAWRPGAGANVLTF	TGTGCCTGGAGACCAGGGGCTGGGGCCAACGTCCTGACTTTC
.	.	TRBV11-3	14	TRBJ2-2	CASRRGENTGELFF	TGTGCCAGTCGACGGGGAGAAAACACCGGGGAGCTGTTTTTT
.	TRBD1	TRBV2	14	TRBJ1-6	CASSDTGANSPLHF	TGTGCCAGCAGTGACACAGGGGCAAATTCACCCCTCCACTTT
.	.	TRBV4-1	16	TRBJ2-7	CASSQDDMVESDEQYF	TGCGCCAGCAGCCAAGATGATATGGTAGAATCGGACGAGCAGTACTTC
.	.	TRBV2	12	TRBJ1-1	CASKSGGTEAFF	TGTGCCAGCAAGTCTGGGGGCACTGAAGCTTTCTTT
once	.	TRBV12-3/TRBV12-4	12	TRBJ1-5	CASNFPNQPQHF	TGTGCCAGCAACTTCCCCAATCAGCCCCAGCATTTT
once	.	TRBV11-3	14	TRBJ1-2	CASSPDGPSAGYTF	TGTGCCAGCAGCCCCGACGGCCCTTCAGCGGGCTACACCTTC
.	TRBD1	TRBV5-1	15	TRBJ2-7	CASHGEGTGLDEQYF	TGCGCCAGCCACGGGGAAGGGACAGGGCTCGACGAGCAGTACTTC
.	.	TRBV11-2	10	TRBJ2-3	CASSNATLYF	TGTGCCAGCAGCAACGCGACTTTGTATTTT
.	TRBD1	TRBV7-2	17	TRBJ2-2	CASSVTGDLVYTGELFF	TGTGCCAGCAGCGTTACAGGGGATTTGGTGTACACCGGGGAGCTGTTTTTT
.	.	TRBV2	15	TRBJ1-5	CASREVGGASQPQHF	TGTGCCAGCAGGGAAGTGGGGGGGGCAAGTCAGCCCCAGCATTTT
.	TRBD1	TRBV7-9	15	TRBJ1-2	CASSSHDRGRAGYTF	TGTGCCAGCAGCTCCCACGACAGGGGGCGCGCTGGCTACACCTTC
once	.	TRBV27	15	TRBJ1-1	CASSSTQGYGTEAFF	TGTGCCAGCAGTTCAACACAGGGTTATGGCACTGAAGCTTTCTTT
once	TRBD1	TRBV7-9	16	TRBJ1-6	CASSLYTTGGNSPLHF	TGTGCCAGCAGCTTATATACGACAGGGGGTAATTCACCCCTCCACTTT
.	TRBD1	TRBV5-6	15	TRBJ1-2	CASSLMDRIIYGYTF	TGTGCCAGCAGCTTGATGGACAGGATAATCTATGGCTACACCTTC
.	.	TRBV5-1	16	TRBJ2-7	CASSGSLGQPTYEQYF	TGCGCCAGTAGCGGAAGTTTAGGACAGCCCACCTACGAGCAGTACTTC
.	TRBD1	TRBV28	16	TRBJ1-4	CASSRTGRTTNEKLFF	TGTGCCAGCAGTCGGACAGGCCGGACAACTAATGAAAAACTGTTTTTT
.	.	TRBV7-9	12	TRBJ1-2	CASSLEAGGYTF	TGTGCCAGCAGCTTAGAAGCGGGTGGCTACACCTTC
.	TRBD2	TRBV19	16	TRBJ2-1	CASSMVSGSSYNEQFF	TGTGCCAGTAGTATGGTTAGCGGGAGCTCCTACAATGAGCAGTTCTTC